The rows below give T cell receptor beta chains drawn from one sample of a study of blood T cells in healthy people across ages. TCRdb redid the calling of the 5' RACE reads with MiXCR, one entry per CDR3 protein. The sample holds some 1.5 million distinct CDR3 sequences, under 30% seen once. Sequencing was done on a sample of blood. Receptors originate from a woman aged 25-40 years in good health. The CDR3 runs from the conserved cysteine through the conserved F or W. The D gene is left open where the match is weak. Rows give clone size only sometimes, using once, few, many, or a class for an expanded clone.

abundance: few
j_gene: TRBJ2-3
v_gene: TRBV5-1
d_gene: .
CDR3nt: TGCGCCAGCAGCTTGGCTTCGCATCCTAGCACAGATACGCAGTATTTT
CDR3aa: CASSLASHPSTDTQYF

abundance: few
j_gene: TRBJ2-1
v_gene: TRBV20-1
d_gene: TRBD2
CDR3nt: TGCAGTGCTAGTGCGGGACTAGCGGGCGACTCCTACAATGAGCAGTTCTTC
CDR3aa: CSASAGLAGDSYNEQFF

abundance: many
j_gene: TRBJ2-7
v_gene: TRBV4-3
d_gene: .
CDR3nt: TGCGCCAGCAGCCAAGATACGGGACTCGGGGAGCAGTACTTC
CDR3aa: CASSQDTGLGEQYF

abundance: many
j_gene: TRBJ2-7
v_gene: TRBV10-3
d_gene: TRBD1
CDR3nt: TGTGCCATCAAAGTGACAGGGTCCTACGAGCAGTACTTC
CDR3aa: CAIKVTGSYEQYF

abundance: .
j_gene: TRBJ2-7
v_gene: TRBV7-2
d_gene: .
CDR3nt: TGTTCCAGCACCGGCCGGGACCTACCTTACGAGCAGTACTTC
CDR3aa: CSSTGRDLPYEQYF

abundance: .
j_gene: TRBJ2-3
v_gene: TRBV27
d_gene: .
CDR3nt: TGTGCCACCAGGGTTACTAGCACAGATACGCAGTATTTT
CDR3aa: CATRVTSTDTQYF

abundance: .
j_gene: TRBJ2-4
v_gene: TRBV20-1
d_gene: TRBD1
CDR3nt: TGCAGTGCTAGAGATCCTCGGACAGGGGGCAGTGAGCAGTACTTC
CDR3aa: CSARDPRTGGSEQYF

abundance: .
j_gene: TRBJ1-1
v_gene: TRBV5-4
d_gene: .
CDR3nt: TGTGCCTGCAGCTTGGCTATGAACACTGAAGCTTTCTTT
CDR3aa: CACSLAMNTEAFF

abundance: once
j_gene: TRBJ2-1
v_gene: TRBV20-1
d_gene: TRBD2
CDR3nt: TGCAGTGCTAGTCCTAGCGGGAGGAGTAGTGAGCAGTTCTTC
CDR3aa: CSASPSGRSSEQFF

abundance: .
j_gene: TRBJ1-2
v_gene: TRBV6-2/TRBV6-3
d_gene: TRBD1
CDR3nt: TGTGCCAGCAGATCCGGGACAGGGGTGTATGGCTACACCTTC
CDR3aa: CASRSGTGVYGYTF

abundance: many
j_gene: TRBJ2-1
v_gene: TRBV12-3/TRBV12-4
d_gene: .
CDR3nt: TGTGCCAGCAGTTCATTCGCGGGTGAGCAGTTCTTC
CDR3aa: CASSSFAGEQFF

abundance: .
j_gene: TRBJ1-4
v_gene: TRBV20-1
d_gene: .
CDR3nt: TGCAGTGCCCGCGAGATGACTAATGAAAAACTGTTTTTT
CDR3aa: CSAREMTNEKLFF

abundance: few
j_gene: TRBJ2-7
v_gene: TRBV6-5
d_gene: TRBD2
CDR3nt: TGTGCCAGCAAACCGGGACTACTTTCTTTGGGGGAGCAGTACTTC
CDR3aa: CASKPGLLSLGEQYF

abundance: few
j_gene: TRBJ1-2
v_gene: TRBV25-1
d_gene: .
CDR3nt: TGTGCCAGCAGTGAATTGGCCACCCCAGTCTATGGCTACACCTTC
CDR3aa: CASSELATPVYGYTF

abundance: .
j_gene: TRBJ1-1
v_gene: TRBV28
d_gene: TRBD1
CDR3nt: TGTTCCAGCAGAGACAGGGGGCACACTGAAGCTTTCTTT
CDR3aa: CSSRDRGHTEAFF

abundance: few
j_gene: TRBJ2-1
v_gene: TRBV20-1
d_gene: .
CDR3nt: TGCAGTGCTAGAGATCCGTGGGACCCAAGTGGGGAGTTCTTC
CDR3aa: CSARDPWDPSGEFF

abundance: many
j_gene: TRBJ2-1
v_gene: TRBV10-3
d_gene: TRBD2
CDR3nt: TGTGCCACTACTGATCTAGCGGGATTGGGGAGCTCCTACAATGAGCAGTTCTTC
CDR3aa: CATTDLAGLGSSYNEQFF

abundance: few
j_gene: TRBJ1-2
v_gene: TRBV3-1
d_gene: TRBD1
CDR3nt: TGTGCCAGCAGCCGACAGGGGGCGCATCATGGCTACACCTTC
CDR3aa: CASSRQGAHHGYTF

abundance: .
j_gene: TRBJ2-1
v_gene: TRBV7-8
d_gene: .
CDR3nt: TGTGCCAGCAGCTTAAAAGCGATGGGGCTAACTGGAAGTGAGCAGTTCTTC
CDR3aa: CASSLKAMGLTGSEQFF

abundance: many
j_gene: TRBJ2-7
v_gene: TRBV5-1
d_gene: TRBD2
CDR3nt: TGCGCCAGCAGCCAGCGGGAGGGCCCCTACGAGCAGTACTTC
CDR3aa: CASSQREGPYEQYF

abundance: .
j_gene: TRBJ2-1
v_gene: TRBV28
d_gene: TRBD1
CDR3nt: TGTGCCAGCAGTTCGCCCGGGACAGGGTTTTACAATGAGCAGTTCTTC
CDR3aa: CASSSPGTGFYNEQFF

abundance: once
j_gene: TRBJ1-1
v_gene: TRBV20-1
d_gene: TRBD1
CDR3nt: TGCAGTGCTAGCAGACAGGGCGGTGAAGCTTTCTTT
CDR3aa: CSASRQGGEAFF

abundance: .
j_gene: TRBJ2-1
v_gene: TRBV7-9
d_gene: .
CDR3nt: TGTGCCAGCAGCCTTCCGCCGACTGCTTATAATGAGCAGTTCTTC
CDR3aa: CASSLPPTAYNEQFF

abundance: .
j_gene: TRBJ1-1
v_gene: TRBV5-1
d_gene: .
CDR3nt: TGCGCCAGCAGCTCCGACAGCAAACGAGCTTTCTTT
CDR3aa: CASSSDSKRAFF

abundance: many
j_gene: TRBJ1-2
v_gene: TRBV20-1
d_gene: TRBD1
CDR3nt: TGCAGTGCTAGACACGACAGGGATATCGATGGCTACACCTTC
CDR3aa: CSARHDRDIDGYTF

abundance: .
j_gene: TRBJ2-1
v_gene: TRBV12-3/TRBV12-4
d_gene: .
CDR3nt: TGTGCCAGCAGACGGACAGTCTACAATGAGCAGTTCTTC
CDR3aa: CASRRTVYNEQFF

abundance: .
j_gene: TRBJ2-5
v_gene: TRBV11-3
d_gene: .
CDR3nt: TGTGCCAGCAGCGCCATGGAGCAGTACTTC
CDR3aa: CASSAMEQYF

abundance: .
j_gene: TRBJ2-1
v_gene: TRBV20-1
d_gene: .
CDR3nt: TGCAGTACTAGACCGGAAGCGAGAGGCGCGGACAATGAGCAGTTCTTC
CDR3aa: CSTRPEARGADNEQFF

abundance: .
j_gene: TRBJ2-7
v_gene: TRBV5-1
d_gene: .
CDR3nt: TGCGCCAGCAGCTTCCGGGCCGCCTCCTACGAGCAGTACTTC
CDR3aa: CASSFRAASYEQYF

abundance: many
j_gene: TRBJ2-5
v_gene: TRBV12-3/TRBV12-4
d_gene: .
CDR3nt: TGTGCCAGCAGTTTCGGGCTAGCGAGCCAAGAGACCCAGTACTTC
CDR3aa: CASSFGLASQETQYF

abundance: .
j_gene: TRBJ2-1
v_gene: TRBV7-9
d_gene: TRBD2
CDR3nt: TGTGCCAGCAGCTTGGGACTAGCCGATGGGCAGTTCTTC
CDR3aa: CASSLGLADGQFF

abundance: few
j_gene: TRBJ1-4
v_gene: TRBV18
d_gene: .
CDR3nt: TGTGCCAGCTCACCGGGACAAGCAGGAAAACTGTTTTTT
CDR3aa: CASSPGQAGKLFF

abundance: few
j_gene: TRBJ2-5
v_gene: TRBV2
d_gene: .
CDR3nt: TGTGCCAGCAGTGATCCCGGGCGGAAGACCCAGTACTTC
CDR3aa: CASSDPGRKTQYF

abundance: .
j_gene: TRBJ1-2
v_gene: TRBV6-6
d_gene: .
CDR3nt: TGTGCCAGCATCCCCGGTCGACAGGAGCCCTATGGCTACACCTTC
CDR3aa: CASIPGRQEPYGYTF

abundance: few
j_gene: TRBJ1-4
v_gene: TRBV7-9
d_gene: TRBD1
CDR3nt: TGTGCCTCCAGCGACAGGGGTATCGCAAAGGATGAAAAACTGTTTTTT
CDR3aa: CASSDRGIAKDEKLFF

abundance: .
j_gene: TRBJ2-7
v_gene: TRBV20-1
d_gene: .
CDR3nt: TGCAGTGCTGGGTACGGGACCTCACGCTACGAGCAGTACTTC
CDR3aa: CSAGYGTSRYEQYF

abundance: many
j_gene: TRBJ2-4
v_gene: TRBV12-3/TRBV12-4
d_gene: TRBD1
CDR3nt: TGTGCCAGCAGTCCAGACAGGGGAGGTCTAAACATTCAGTACTTC
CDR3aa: CASSPDRGGLNIQYF

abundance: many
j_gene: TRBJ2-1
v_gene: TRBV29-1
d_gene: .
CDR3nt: TGCAGCGCCCGGGCCATTGTCGACGAGCAGTTCTTC
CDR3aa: CSARAIVDEQFF

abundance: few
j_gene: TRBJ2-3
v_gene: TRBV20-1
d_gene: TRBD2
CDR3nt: TGCAGTGCTTGGTCGGCTAGCGGGGGCGCAGATACGCAGTATTTT
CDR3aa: CSAWSASGGADTQYF

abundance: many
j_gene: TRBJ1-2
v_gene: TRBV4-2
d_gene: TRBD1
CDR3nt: TGTGCCAGCAGCCCGGAGGGGGCTACTAACTATGGCTACACCTTC
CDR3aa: CASSPEGATNYGYTF

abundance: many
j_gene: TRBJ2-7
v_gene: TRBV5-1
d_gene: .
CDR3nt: TGCGCCAGCGCGGGGACAGACCAGGGTGCTTTCGAGCAGTACTTC
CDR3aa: CASAGTDQGAFEQYF

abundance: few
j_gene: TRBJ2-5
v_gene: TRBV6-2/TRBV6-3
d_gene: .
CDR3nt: TGTGCCAGCAGTTATCTTCGGGTCTGGCAAGAGACCCAGTACTTC
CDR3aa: CASSYLRVWQETQYF

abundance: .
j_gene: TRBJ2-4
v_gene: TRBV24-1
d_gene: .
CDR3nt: TGTGCCACCAGTGACAGCCTCGGAGGGCCCTACAATGAGCAGTACTTC
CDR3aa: CATSDSLGGPYNEQYF

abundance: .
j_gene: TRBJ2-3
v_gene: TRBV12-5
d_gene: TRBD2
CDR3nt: TGTGCTAGTGCTTCTGCTAGCGGGAGTTTGAAAGATACGCAGTATTTT
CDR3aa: CASASASGSLKDTQYF

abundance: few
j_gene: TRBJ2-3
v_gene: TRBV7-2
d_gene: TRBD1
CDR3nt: TGTGCCAGCAGCGGACGGACAGGGGTACGTGGCACAGATACGCAGTATTTT
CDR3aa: CASSGRTGVRGTDTQYF

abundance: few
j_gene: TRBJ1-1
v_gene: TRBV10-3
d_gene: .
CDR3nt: TGTGCCATCAAGGGACGAACGAACACTGAAGCTTTCTTT
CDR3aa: CAIKGRTNTEAFF

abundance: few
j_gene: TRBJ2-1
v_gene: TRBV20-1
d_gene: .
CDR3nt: TGCAGTGCTAGTGAAGGCGCGAGCTCCTACAATGAGCAGTTCTTC
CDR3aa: CSASEGASSYNEQFF

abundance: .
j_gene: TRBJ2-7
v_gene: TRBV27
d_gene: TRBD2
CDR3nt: TGTGCCAGCAGTCCGGCGGGACTAGCGGACGGCTCCTACGAGCAGTACTTC
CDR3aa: CASSPAGLADGSYEQYF